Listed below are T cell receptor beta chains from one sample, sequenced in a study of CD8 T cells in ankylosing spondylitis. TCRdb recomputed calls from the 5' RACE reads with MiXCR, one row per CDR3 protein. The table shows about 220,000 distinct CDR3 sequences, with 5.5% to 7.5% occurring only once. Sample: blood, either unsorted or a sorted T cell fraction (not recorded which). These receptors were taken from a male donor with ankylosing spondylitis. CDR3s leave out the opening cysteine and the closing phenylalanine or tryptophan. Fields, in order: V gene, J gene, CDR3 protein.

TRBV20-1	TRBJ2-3	SARRQRTSDTQY
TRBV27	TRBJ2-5	ASSPTQVTGETQY
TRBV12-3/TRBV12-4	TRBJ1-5	ASSLGQGAWQPQH
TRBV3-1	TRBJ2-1	ASTEGLTYNEQF
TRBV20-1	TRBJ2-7	SAKGVGLAFYEQY
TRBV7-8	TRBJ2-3	ASSLSPSGEDTQY
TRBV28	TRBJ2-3	ASSSRLAGGPTDTQY
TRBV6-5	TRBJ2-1	ASSYPSGSYNEQF
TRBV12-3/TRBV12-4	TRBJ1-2	ASSLAGDYGYT
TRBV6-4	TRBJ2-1	ASSEVGGHNNEQF
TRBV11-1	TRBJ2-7	ASSLGLAVYEVIYEQY
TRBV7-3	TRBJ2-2	ASRLTARAELF
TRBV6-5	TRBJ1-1	ASSYWRGWNTEAF
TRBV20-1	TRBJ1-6	SASEGESFYNSPLH
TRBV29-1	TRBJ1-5	SVEIGFRGAQH
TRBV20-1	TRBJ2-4	SARARRTGDKGAKNIQY
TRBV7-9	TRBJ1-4	ASSLSPPTNEKLF
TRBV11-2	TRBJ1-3	ASSLLVAVGNTIY
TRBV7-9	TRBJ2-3	ASSSTDAGRYTDTQY
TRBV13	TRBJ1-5	ASSSAGSQPQH
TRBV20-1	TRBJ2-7	SARVVRDTAYEQY
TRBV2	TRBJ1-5	ASTPGDNSNQPQH
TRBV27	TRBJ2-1	ASSFGSGSYNEQF
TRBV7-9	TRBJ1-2	ASSYTQTYYGYT
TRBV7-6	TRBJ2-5	ASSTRDTRYQETQY
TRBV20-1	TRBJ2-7	SARRQGTSYEQY
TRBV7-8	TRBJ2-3	ASSHRAISKDTQY
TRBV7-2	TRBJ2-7	ASSLNNYEQY
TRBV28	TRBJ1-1	ASSLTEAF
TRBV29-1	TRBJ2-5	SVGELGETQY
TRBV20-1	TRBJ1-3	SARPQGAGNTIY
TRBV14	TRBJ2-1	ASSQVASGRIEQF
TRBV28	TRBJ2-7	ASKTGIAYEQY
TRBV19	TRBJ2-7	ASSIDIESYEQY